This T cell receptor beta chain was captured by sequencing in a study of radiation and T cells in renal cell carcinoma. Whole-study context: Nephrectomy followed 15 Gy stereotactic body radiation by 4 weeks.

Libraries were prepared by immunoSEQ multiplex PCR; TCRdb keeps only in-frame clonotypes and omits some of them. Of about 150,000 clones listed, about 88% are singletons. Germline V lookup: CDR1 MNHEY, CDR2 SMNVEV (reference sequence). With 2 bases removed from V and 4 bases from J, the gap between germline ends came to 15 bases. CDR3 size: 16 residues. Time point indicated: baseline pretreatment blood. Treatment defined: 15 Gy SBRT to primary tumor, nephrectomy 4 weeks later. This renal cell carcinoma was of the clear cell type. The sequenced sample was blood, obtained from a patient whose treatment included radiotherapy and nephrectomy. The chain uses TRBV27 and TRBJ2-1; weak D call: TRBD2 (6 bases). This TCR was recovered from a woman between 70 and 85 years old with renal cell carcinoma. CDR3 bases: TGTGCCAGCAGTTTAGATCGACTAGGGGAATACAATGAGCAGTTCTTC. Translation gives CASSLDRLGEYNEQFF.